The 31 T cell receptor beta chains reported below all come from one sample, sequenced in a study of vaccination effects on CD4 cells after COVID-19. CD4+ T cells specific for antigen were expanded with viral peptide pools by the ViraFEST assay before sequencing. The culture ran for around nine days, and then CD4+ T cells were isolated. BNT162b2 vaccine or mRNA-1273 vaccine was given to participants in two doses. The antigens of these receptors remain unknown. Sequenced by immunoSEQ multiplex PCR; TCRdb stores in-frame clones only, minus some. Of roughly 24,000 clones listed, 72% are singletons. The starting material was CD4+ T cells from PBMCs cultured with HCoV-NL63 spike peptides, obtained after COVID-19 vaccination. These receptors came from a human donor who received a COVID-19 vaccine.

The chain carries TRBV30 and TRBJ1-2, with D unclear. V lost 2 bases, J lost 6 bases, and 7 bases lay in between. Per the germline V gene, CDR1 is GTSNPN and CDR2 is SVGIG (reference sequence). The CDR3 runs to 11 residues. In nucleotides, the CDR3 is TGTGCCTGGAGTTTAACGAATGGCTACACCTTC. It specifies CAWSLTNGYTF.

The chain recombines TRBV6-5 with TRBJ1-2; no clear D. Germline-derived CDR1 and CDR2 are MNHEY and SVGAGI. The CDR3 covers 13 residues. V lost 11 bases to trimming and J lost 1 base, with 14 bases between them. CDR3 sequence (DNA): TGTGCCTCCGGACGGGAGATTAACTATGGCTACACCTTC. Amino acid sequence: CASGREINYGYTF.

This clone was seen a handful of times. The chain recombines TRBV11-1 with TRBJ1-1; 7 positions match TRBD1. The CDR3 sequence is 15 residues long. Germline values: CDR1 SGHAT, CDR2 FQDESV (reference sequence). Unmatched junction bases numbered 10, after V lost 3 bases and J lost 6 bases. CDR3 DNA: TGTGCCAGCAGCTTCCGACAGGGTATGAGCCCTGAAGCTTTCTTT. Translated: CASSFRQGMSPEAFF.

This clone was seen only a few times. The chain recombines TRBV4-1 with TRBJ2-1; the match to TRBD2 covers 10 bases. The CDR3 extends over 21 amino acids. Looked up from germline, CDR1 is MGHRA and CDR2 is YSYEKL. V was clipped by 1 base and J by 2 bases; unmatched bases: 17. The DNA for the CDR3 is TGCGCCAGCAGCCAAGTGTTGCAGCGGGGGGGCCAAGGGGTGCCCTACAATGAGCAGTTCTTC. Translated: CASSQVLQRGGQGVPYNEQFF.

This sequence joins TRBV6-1 and TRBJ1-1, with D possibly being TRBD1 (5 bases). Germline V CDR1 and CDR2: MNHNS, SASEGT. V was clipped by 2 bases and J by 2 bases, with 15 bases between them. This CDR3 comprises 16 residues. In DNA, the CDR3 is TGTGCCAGCAGTGAATGGGCAGGGAGGGTTAACACTGAAGCTTTCTTT. This sequence encodes CASSEWAGRVNTEAFF.

V usage is TRBV9 and J usage is TRBJ1-5; D call uncertain. V gave up 4 bases and J gave up 3 bases, with 8 bases separating them. This CDR3 is built from 13 residues. From germline, CDR1 is SGDLS and CDR2 YYNGEE. CDR3 amino acids: CASSPEANQPQHF. CDR3 sequence (DNA): TGTGCCAGCAGCCCGGAGGCCAATCAGCCCCAGCATTTT.

The V call is TRBV27, the J call TRBJ2-7; 7 bases align to TRBD1. J gave up 0 bases and V 7 bases, and 9 bases lay outside the gene matches. The length of the CDR3 is 15 residues. Per germline, CDR1 MNHEY and CDR2 SMNVEV (reference sequence). This CDR3 is CASKQGTVYSYEQYF. As DNA, the CDR3 is TGTGCCAGCAAGCAAGGGACAGTCTACTCCTACGAGCAGTACTTC.

The chain employs TRBV5-1 and TRBJ2-2, with 9 bases fitting TRBD1. The CDR3 length is 16 residues. Unmatched junction bases numbered 5, after V lost 4 bases and J lost 1 base. Germline V CDR1 and CDR2: SGHRS, YFSETQ. The CDR3 reads CASSRSGQGNTGELFF. CDR3 nucleotides: TGCGCCAGCAGCCGGTCGGGACAGGGGAACACCGGGGAGCTGTTTTTT. The entire variable domain, with the rest obtained from reference TRBV5-1 and TRBJ2-2, is as follows: KAGVTQTPRYLIKTRGQQVTLSCSPISGHRSVSWYQQTPGQGLQFLFEYFSETQRNKGNFPGRFSGRQFSNSRSEMNVSTLELGDSALYLCASSRSGQGNTGELFFGEGSRLTVL.

The V and J genes are TRBV18 and TRBJ1-4, with 7 bases fitting TRBD1. CDR1 KGHSH and CDR2 LQKENI come from the germline V gene. Trimming took 0 bases from V and 8 from J; bases not matched to a gene: 9. This CDR3 contains 16 residues. For the CDR3, the DNA is TGTGCCAGCTCACCACCCTCAAACCGGGACAGCGAAAAACTGTTTTTT. It specifies CASSPPSNRDSEKLFF.

The rearrangement links TRBV28 to TRBJ2-7; the match to TRBD2 covers 10 bases. The CDR3 spans 16 residues. Germline values: CDR1 MDHEN, CDR2 SYDVKM. The V gene end was trimmed by 3 bases and the J gene end by 5 bases; junction bases not matched to a gene: 10. The CDR3 sequence: CASSLVTSGFVNEQYF. CDR3 DNA: TGTGCCAGCAGTTTGGTGACTAGCGGGTTCGTCAACGAGCAGTACTTC.

The chain combines TRBV5-1 with TRBJ1-1; unclear D gene. The CDR3 covers 13 residues. Germline CDR1 reads SGHRS; CDR2 reads YFSETQ. V was trimmed by 1 base and J by 1 base, leaving 5 bases between them. CDR3 DNA: TGCGCCAGCAGCTTGAAGGGGAACACTGAAGCTTTCTTT. Amino acids: CASSLKGNTEAFF.

This chain connects TRBV6-5 to TRBJ2-7; no clear D gene. The germline V and J ends were trimmed by 0 bases and 3 bases, with 12 bases remaining between them. This CDR3 region has 15 residues. CDR1 is MNHEY, CDR2 SVGAGI, per germline. CDR3 sequence: CASSYSRLPSYEQYF. In DNA form, the CDR3 reads TGTGCCAGCAGTTACTCTAGGCTACCCAGCTACGAGCAGTACTTC.

The chain carries TRBV2 and TRBJ2-5; weak D call: TRBD2 (7 bases). Trimming removed 5 bases at V and 1 base at J, with 14 bases between. The CDR3 contains 15 residues. Germline CDR1 SNHLY, CDR2 FYNNEI. The CDR3 region has the DNA TGTGCCAGCAGTCCGTGGGGGGGGCTCCAAGAGACCCAGTACTTC. Amino acids: CASSPWGGLQETQYF.

This chain uses TRBV6-5 with TRBJ1-1; no clear D. This CDR3 has 13 residues. V dropped 2 bases and J dropped 8 bases, with 12 bases sitting between them. Germline assignment: CDR1 MNHEY and CDR2 SVGAGI. CDR3 loop: CASSYPPSIEAFF. The CDR3 DNA sequence: TGTGCCAGCAGTTACCCGCCGAGCATCGAAGCTTTCTTT.

The rearrangement uses TRBV4-2 and TRBJ1-2, with 7 bases lining up with TRBD1. V was pared by 1 base and J by 4 bases, with 6 bases of the junction left unmatched. The CDR3 has 15 amino acids. The V gene's germline CDR1 is LGHNA and CDR2 YNFKEQ. The CDR3 loop reads CASSQGQGVGYGYTF. The DNA for the CDR3 is TGTGCCAGCAGCCAAGGACAGGGAGTTGGCTATGGCTACACCTTC.

The V and J genes are TRBV6-5 and TRBJ1-4; the D gene is possibly TRBD1 (5 bases). Trimming pared 6 bases from V and 6 bases from J, leaving 17 bases between. The CDR3 totals 15 residues. Germline values: CDR1 MNHEY, CDR2 SVGAGI. CDR3 protein: CASRYDSVTYEKLFF. In DNA form, the CDR3 reads TGTGCCAGCAGGTACGACAGCGTCACGTATGAAAAACTGTTTTTT.

This chain links TRBV5-4 with TRBJ2-5; 12 bases line up with TRBD1. V dropped 3 bases and J dropped 5; count of bases not matched to a gene: 2. This CDR3 spans 14 amino acids. Germline V CDR1 and CDR2: SGHNT, YYREEE (reference sequence). For the CDR3, the DNA is TGTGCCAGCAGCTGGGACAGGGGGCTGGAGACCCAGTACTTC. Amino acid sequence: CASSWDRGLETQYF.

The chain joins TRBV12-3 or TRBV12-4 to TRBJ2-1; D may be TRBD2 (6 bases). The CDR3 is 12 residues long. Between the trimmed V and J ends, which lost 1 base and 8 bases, there was a span of 6 bases. Here the CDR3 DNA reads TGTGCCAGCAGTTTAGGGGGGGATGAGCAGTTCTTC. Amino acids: CASSLGGDEQFF.

The chain carries TRBV1 and TRBJ2-7; the D call TRBD2 from the table was never checked on the DNA. TRBV1 has pseudogene status. The CDR3 is 15 amino acids. CDR3: CTSSLGGALSYEQYF. CDR3 in DNA: TGCACCAGCAGCCTCGGGGGGGCACTCTCCTACGAGCAGTACTTC.

This chain uses TRBV7-2 with TRBJ1-2; weak D call: TRBD1 (5 bases). Germline CDR1 SGHTA, CDR2 FQGNSA. The CDR3 loop spans 14 amino acids. The V end lost 1 base, the J end lost 2 bases, and 8 bases lay between the germline ends. The chain's CDR3 is CASSLEGNNYGYTF. In DNA, the CDR3 is TGTGCCAGCAGCTTAGAGGGGAACAACTATGGCTACACCTTC.

This chain joins TRBV9 and TRBJ2-3; D is possibly TRBD1 (5 bases). CDR1 and CDR2 from the germline V gene are SGDLS and YYNGEE. The CDR3 totals 15 residues. V gave up 2 bases and J gave up 1 base, with 11 bases separating them. The CDR3 sequence: CASSVGAVGTDTQYF. CDR3 sequence (DNA): TGTGCCAGCAGCGTTGGGGCGGTAGGCACAGATACGCAGTATTTT.

V usage is TRBV4-1 and J usage is TRBJ2-6, with 7 positions matching TRBD1. This CDR3 region has 18 residues. CDR1 MGHRA and CDR2 YSYEKL come from the germline V gene. The trim removed 5 bases at V and 0 bases at J, leaving 10 bases unmatched. CDR3 sequence (DNA): TGCGCCAGCAGCTTCCGACAGGGCCTCGCCTCTGGGGCCAACGTCCTGACTTTC. It encodes CASSFRQGLASGANVLTF.

This clone was counted only a few times. The rearrangement joins TRBV4-1 to TRBJ2-7; weak D call: TRBD1 (6 bases). The germline V gene has CDR1 MGHRA and CDR2 YSYEKL. The CDR3 sequence is 15 residues long. The V and J ends lost 1 base and 3 bases respectively, with 13 bases between them. The CDR3 protein is CASSQGGLTIYEQYF. The CDR3 nucleotides read TGCGCCAGCAGCCAAGGGGGGCTCACAATCTACGAGCAGTACTTC.

The CDR3, as DNA: TGTGCCAGCAGCCTCCAGGGTGGATACCAGGGGAACACTGAAGCTTTCTTT. The encoded protein is CASSLQGGYQGNTEAFF. The V and J genes are TRBV4-2 and TRBJ1-1, with a tentative D call TRBD1 (5 bases). CDR3 length: 17 residues. The V gene lost 4 bases and the J gene lost 1 base, with 19 bases spanning the gap. The V gene's germline CDR1 is LGHNA and CDR2 YNFKEQ.

The rearrangement joins TRBV5-4 to TRBJ1-1, with 7 bases matching TRBD1. This CDR3 has 14 residues. The V and J ends lost 5 bases and 1 base, in that order; junction bases with no gene match: 5. The germline CDR1 and CDR2 sequences are SGHNT and YYREEE (reference sequence). The CDR3 region has the DNA TGTGCCAGCAGGCTTGGGACAGCGAACACTGAAGCTTTCTTT. Its translation: CASRLGTANTEAFF.

This clone was counted once. The CDR3 region has the DNA TGCGCCAGCAGTTTGGCGGAACTGTCCCCCGGGGAGCTGTTTTTT. Its protein is CASSLAELSPGELFF. The gene calls are TRBV10-2 and TRBJ2-2; D uncertain. CDR3 size: 15 residues. Germline assignment: CDR1 WSHSY and CDR2 SAAADI. Trimming stripped 5 bases from V and 6 bases from J, with 16 bases between.

This clone was counted once. The V gene is TRBV19, the J gene TRBJ2-1; D could derive from TRBD1 or TRBD2 (5 bases each). Germline V gene data show CDR1 as LNHDA and CDR2 as SQIVND (reference sequence). This CDR3 is 16 amino acids long. Trimming removed 4 bases at V and 4 bases at J, with 17 bases between. Written as DNA, the CDR3 is TGTGCCAGTAGTAGTGCAGGGCAACGGACTTACAATGAGCAGTTCTTC. It codes for CASSSAGQRTYNEQFF.

The V call is TRBV5-6, the J call TRBJ2-7, with TRBD1 identical over 7 bases. This CDR3 contains 15 residues. Germline V CDR1 and CDR2: SGHDT, YYEEEE. Unmatched junction bases numbered 7, after V lost 4 bases and J lost 0 bases. CDR3 sequence reads: CASSPPTGSSYEQYF. The CDR3 bases are TGTGCCAGCAGCCCCCCGACAGGGAGCTCCTACGAGCAGTACTTC. Together with reference TRBV5-6 and TRBJ2-7, the CDR3 gives the full variable domain: DAGVTQSPTHLIKTRGQQVTLRCSPKSGHDTVSWYQQALGQGPQFIFQYYEEEERQRGNFPDRFSGHQFPNYSSELNVNALLLGDSALYLCASSPPTGSSYEQYFGPGTRLTVT.

The table lists this clone with a few counts. The CDR3 loop reads CASRTGTGNQPQHF. As DNA, the CDR3 is TGTGCCAGTAGAACCGGGACAGGGAATCAGCCCCAGCATTTT. The J gene is TRBJ1-5, the V gene TRBV19; 9 positions match TRBD1. CDR3 length equals 14 residues. The germline V gene has CDR1 LNHDA and CDR2 SQIVND (reference sequence). The V segment lost 6 bases and the J segment 4 bases; nucleotides outside the gene matches: 4.

This chain connects TRBV6-2 or TRBV6-3 to TRBJ1-4; D uncertain. CDR3 size: 14 residues. V lost 2 bases to trimming and J lost 7 bases, with 11 bases between them. The germline V gene encodes CDR1 MNHEY and CDR2 SVGEGT. The CDR3 bases are TGTGCCAGCAGTTACGCCCCAGTTGGTGAAAAACTGTTTTTT. The encoded protein is CASSYAPVGEKLFF.

This chain joins TRBV9 and TRBJ2-7, with TRBD1 matching 12 bases. Germline V gives CDR1 SGDLS, CDR2 YYNGEE. The CDR3 extends over 15 amino acids. Trimming removed 2 bases from V and 5 bases from J; junction bases left unmatched: 5. In DNA, the CDR3 is TGTGCCAGCAGCGTGGGACAGGGGGCAACCCACGAGCAGTACTTC. Amino acids: CASSVGQGATHEQYF.